The T cell receptor (beta chain) described here comes from a study of T cell responses to AZD1222 COVID-19 vaccine. Study-level results: Baseline serostatus was positive in only six or seven AZD1222 recipients. The study sampled repertoires only after the peak T cell response.

Here immunoSEQ multiplex PCR was the method, and the copy in TCRdb shows in-frame clones only, minus some. The table records about 93,000 clones, over 85% of them present only once. On this clone: The antigen remains undetermined. One end of the junction fails to match germline, which may point to a read error.

Germline CDR1 and CDR2: KGHDR and SFDVKD. This CDR3 contains 16 residues. This TCR derives from an adult in good health. The sequences come from peripheral blood, collected on day 0 of MenACWY control vaccination. This rearrangement joins TRBV24-1 to TRBJ1-5; D is perhaps TRBD1 (5 bases). The chain's CDR3 is CATSDPDRIRNQPQHF. DNA for the CDR3: TGTGCCACCAGTGACCCCGACAGAATCAGAAATCAACCCCAGCATTTT.